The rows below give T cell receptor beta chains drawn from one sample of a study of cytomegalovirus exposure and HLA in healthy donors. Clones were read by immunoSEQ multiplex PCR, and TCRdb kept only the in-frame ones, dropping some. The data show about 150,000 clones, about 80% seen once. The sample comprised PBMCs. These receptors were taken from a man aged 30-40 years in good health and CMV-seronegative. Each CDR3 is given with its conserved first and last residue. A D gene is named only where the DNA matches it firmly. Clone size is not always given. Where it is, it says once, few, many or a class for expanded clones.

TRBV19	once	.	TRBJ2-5	CASSIVGARSETQYF	TGTGCCAGTAGTATAGTAGGAGCGAGGAGTGAGACCCAGTACTTC
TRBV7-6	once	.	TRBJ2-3	CASSSLQGTDTQYF	TGTGCCAGCAGCTCTCTGCAGGGCACAGATACGCAGTATTTT
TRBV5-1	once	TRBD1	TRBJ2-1	CASSPYQGETEQFF	TGCGCCAGCAGCCCGTATCAGGGGGAGACTGAGCAGTTCTTC
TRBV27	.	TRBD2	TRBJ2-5	CASADTRASGGVGETQYF	TGTGCCAGCGCCGACACTAGGGCTAGCGGGGGGGTGGGGGAGACCCAGTACTTC
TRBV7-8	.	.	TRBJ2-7	CASSLASVAYEQYF	TGTGCCAGCAGCTTAGCTTCCGTAGCCTACGAGCAGTACTTC
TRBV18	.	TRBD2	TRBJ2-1	CASSPSSGSGNEQFF	TGTGCCAGCTCACCATCGAGCGGGAGTGGCAATGAGCAGTTCTTC
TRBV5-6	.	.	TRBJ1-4	CASTTRGDGEKLFF	TGTGCCAGCACCACGCGGGGGGATGGGGAAAAACTGTTTTTT
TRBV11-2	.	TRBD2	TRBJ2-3	CASSLEGLGDTQYF	TGTGCCAGCAGCTTAGAGGGACTAGGGGATACGCAGTATTTT
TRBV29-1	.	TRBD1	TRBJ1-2	CSVVRQGNYGYTF	TGCAGCGTTGTCCGACAGGGAAACTATGGCTACACCTTC
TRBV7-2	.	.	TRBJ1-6	CASSLVGQNNSPLHF	TGTGCCAGCAGCTTAGTGGGCCAGAATAATTCACCCCTCCACTTT
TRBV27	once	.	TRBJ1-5	CASRGGETGTYSNQPQHF	TGTGCCAGCAGGGGGGGAGAAACCGGGACTTATAGCAATCAGCCCCAGCATTTT
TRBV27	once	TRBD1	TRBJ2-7	CASQGTAYEQYF	TGTGCCAGCCAGGGGACAGCTTACGAGCAGTACTTC
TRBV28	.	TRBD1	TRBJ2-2	CASFKTGKSGELFF	TGTGCCAGCTTTAAGACAGGGAAGTCCGGGGAGCTGTTTTTT
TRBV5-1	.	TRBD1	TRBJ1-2	CASSLGGQGRWGYTF	TGCGCCAGCAGCTTGGGTGGACAGGGTCGCTGGGGCTACACCTTC
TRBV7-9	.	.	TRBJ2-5	CSSERAQETQYF	TGTTCCTCTGAGAGGGCCCAAGAGACCCAGTACTTC
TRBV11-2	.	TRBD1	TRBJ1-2	CASRDIRHRGTDYGYTF	TGTGCCAGCAGGGACATTAGACACAGGGGGACGGACTATGGCTACACCTTC
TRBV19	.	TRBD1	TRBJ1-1	CASSARDRGGVKTEAFF	TGTGCCAGTAGTGCGCGGGACAGGGGAGGGGTGAAGACTGAAGCTTTCTTT
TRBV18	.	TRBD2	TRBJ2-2	CASSPQLSSGRSGELFF	TGTGCCAGCTCACCACAACTCTCTAGCGGGAGATCCGGGGAGCTGTTTTTT
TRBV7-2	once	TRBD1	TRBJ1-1	CASSSHTGDTEAFF	TGTGCCAGCAGCTCCCACACAGGGGACACTGAAGCTTTCTTT
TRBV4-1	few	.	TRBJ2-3	CASSKLRTQYF	TGCGCCAGCAGCAAGCTACGTACGCAGTATTTT
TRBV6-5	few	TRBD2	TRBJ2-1	CASRTGGLSYNEQFF	TGTGCCAGCAGGACGGGAGGGCTTTCCTACAATGAGCAGTTCTTC
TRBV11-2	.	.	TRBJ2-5	CASSGQRQETQYF	TGTGCCAGCAGCGGACAGCGCCAAGAGACCCAGTACTTC
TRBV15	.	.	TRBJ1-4	CATSRDHRQGSEKLFF	TGTGCCACCAGCAGAGATCATAGGCAGGGGAGTGAAAAACTGTTTTTT
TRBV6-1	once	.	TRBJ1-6	CATREGYNSPLHF	TGTGCCACCAGGGAGGGCTATAATTCACCCCTCCACTTT
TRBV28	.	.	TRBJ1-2	CASSSGLIVYGYTF	TGTGCCAGCAGTTCGGGACTGATTGTCTATGGCTACACCTTC
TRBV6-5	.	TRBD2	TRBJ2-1	CASRPTSQAYNEQFF	TGTGCCAGCAGGCCGACTAGCCAAGCATACAATGAGCAGTTCTTC
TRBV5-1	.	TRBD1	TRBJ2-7	CASSLQGSGLVYEQYF	TGCGCCAGCAGCTTACAGGGGTCTGGTCTAGTATACGAGCAGTACTTC
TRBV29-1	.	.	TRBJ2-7	CSARASYEQYF	TGCAGCGCCCGCGCCTCCTACGAGCAGTACTTC
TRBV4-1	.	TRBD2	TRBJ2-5	CASSQDTSGRAETQYF	TGCGCCAGCAGCCAAGATACAAGCGGGAGGGCAGAGACCCAGTACTTC
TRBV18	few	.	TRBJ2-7	CASSPSRVEQYF	TGTGCCAGCTCACCGAGCCGGGTCGAGCAGTACTTC
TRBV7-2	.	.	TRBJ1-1	CASSLAGGLGAFF	TGTGCCAGCAGCTTAGCGGGGGGACTAGGGGCTTTCTTT